This T cell receptor (beta chain) was identified in a study of T cell repertoires in cytomegalovirus infection. Whole-study context: An indication of both CMV infection and matching HLA type came from public TCR beta signatures.

This CDR3 has 13 residues. V gave up 4 bases and J gave up 2 bases, with 9 bases separating them. Germline values: CDR1 SGHKS, CDR2 YYEKEE (reference sequence). For this clonotype: What it binds is unknown.

TCRdb fed the reads into MiXCR, producing one record per CDR3 protein. Among 80,000 to 130,000 distinct CDR3 sequences listed, about a quarter were seen once. Study results and limitations: Carriage of CMV together with the relevant HLA was identifiable through cumulative public TCR beta family frequency. Dominant in the ex vivo response were TCR beta clonotypes restricted by HLA-C and specific for CMV.

Sequencing was performed on CD8+ T cells from PBMCs. The rearrangement links TRBV5-5 to TRBJ1-1, with D perhaps matching TRBD1 (5 bases). The receptor was derived from a human donor in good health (CMV status not recorded). Some clones in this sample may be carry-over from other donors' samples. The CDR3: CASSAGGNTEAFF. CDR3 coding DNA: TGTGCCAGCAGCGCCGGGGGAAACACTGAAGCTTTCTTT. The full variable domain, with the rest looked up from reference TRBV5-5 and TRBJ1-1, is DAGVTQSPTHLIKTRGQQVTLRCSPISGHKSVSWYQQVLGQGPQFIFQYYEKEERGRGNFPDRFSARQFPNYSSELNVNALLLGDSALYLCASSAGGNTEAFFGQGTRLTVV.